The clone carrying this T cell receptor (beta chain) was counted many times. The sample comes from a study of T cells in Graves' hyperthyroidism and ophthalmopathy. The CDR3 contains 13 residues. CDR1 is LNHDA, CDR2 SQIVND, per germline (reference sequence). V trimming: 7 bases; J trimming: 5 bases; junction bases outside the gene matches: 6. Regions amplified from RNA transcripts were the TCR beta CDR3 regions. A first-round RT-PCR of the TCR CDR3 used the HTBI primer set. Via MiXCR, TCRdb re-called the multiplex PCR reads, giving one row per CDR3 protein. The sample lists 800,000 or so distinct CDR3 sequences, about two fifths seen once, with approximately 8.7% in the top ten.

The chain links TRBV19 to TRBJ2-5; 8 nucleotides line up with TRBD2. This receptor was taken from a young man with Graves' hyperthyroidism. The specimen was blood. The CDR3 coding sequence is TGTGCCAGTAAGGACCCGGGAGGGGAGACCCAGTACTTC. Its translation is CASKDPGGETQYF.